This entry features one T cell receptor beta chain sequence. 13 Jbeta primers and 60 Vbeta primers were used for the PCR. Data came from immunoSEQ multiplex PCR; TCRdb stores just in-frame clones and leaves some out. The data show some 96,000 clones, approximately 64% seen once. This sample is part of a study of cytomegalovirus exposure and HLA in healthy donors. CDR3 size: 15 residues. Per the germline V gene, CDR1 is MNHNS and CDR2 is SASEGT. The trim removed 4 bases at V and 8 bases at J, leaving 12 bases unmatched. The sequence was obtained from a man aged 55-75 years in good health and CMV-seronegative. Sequencing used PBMCs. The rearrangement joins TRBV6-1 to TRBJ1-1, with 8 bases aligning to TRBD1. Here the CDR3 DNA reads TGTGCCAGCAGTGCAGGGGGCTCGGGTCTAGTCGAAGCTTTCTTT. This codes for CASSAGGSGLVEAFF.